The 27 T cell receptor beta chains presented below share a single source sample, sequenced in a study of T cell changes during pregnancy in multiple sclerosis. Using immunoSEQ multiplex PCR, the repertoire was profiled, and TCRdb retains in-frame clones only, with some absent. Counted here are 13,000 to 15,000 clones, approximately 95% occurring once; the ten biggest clones make up roughly 2.8%. Sample: peripheral blood, taken in the second trimester of pregnancy. The receptors were gathered from a female donor in good health, enrolled as a control in a pregnancy study.

The rearrangement links TRBV5-1 to TRBJ2-7; 10 bases match TRBD1. The germline V gene encodes CDR1 SGHRS and CDR2 YFSETQ. The V segment lost 0 bases and the J segment 3 bases; nucleotides outside the gene matches: 3. The CDR3 extends over 15 amino acids. The CDR3 DNA follows: TGCGCCAGCAGCTTGGCCGGGACAGGGGACTACGAGCAGTACTTC. Translating gives CASSLAGTGDYEQYF.

The V call is TRBV4-3, the J call TRBJ1-2, with D perhaps matching TRBD1 (5 bases). Germline loops: CDR1 LGHNA, CDR2 YSLEER. V lost 1 base and J lost 5, with 8 bases in between. The CDR3 has 13 residues. CDR3 nucleotide sequence: TGCGCCAGCAGCCAAGGGGAGGGGTATGGCTACACCTTC. This sequence encodes CASSQGEGYGYTF.

The V call is TRBV6-6, the J call TRBJ1-2, with D possibly matching TRBD1 (5 bases). Germline V gene data show CDR1 as MNHNY and CDR2 as SVGAGI (reference sequence). The CDR3 consists of 14 residues. V was clipped by 7 bases and J by 0 bases, with 12 bases between them. The CDR3 loop is CASTWGVTNYGYTF. CDR3 nucleotides: TGTGCCAGCACCTGGGGGGTTACTAACTATGGCTACACCTTC.

This chain links TRBV5-1 with TRBJ2-3; tentatively, D is TRBD2 (6 bases). The CDR3 runs to 16 residues. Per germline, CDR1 SGHRS and CDR2 YFSETQ. V was clipped by 0 bases and J by 6 bases, with 17 bases between them. The CDR3 nucleotides are TGCGCCAGCAGCTTGGGGCTCTATAGCGGATCCGATACGCAGTATTTT. The encoded protein is CASSLGLYSGSDTQYF.

This clone was found a few times. This chain joins TRBV5-4 and TRBJ1-1; 9 nucleotides match TRBD1. The length of the CDR3 is 14 residues. The germline V gene has CDR1 SGHNT and CDR2 YYREEE (reference sequence). V shed 5 bases, J shed 5 bases, and the junction held 7 bases outside the gene matches. CDR3 region: CASRHQDRGTEAFF. The CDR3 DNA is TGTGCCAGCAGACATCAGGACAGGGGAACTGAAGCTTTCTTT.

The genes are TRBV4-1 and TRBJ2-3; D not certain. Trimming pared 1 base from V and 0 bases from J, leaving 11 bases between. CDR1 and CDR2 from the germline V gene are MGHRA and YSYEKL. This CDR3 is built from 16 residues. CDR3 sequence (DNA): TGCGCCAGCAGCCAAGTGGGCCCACGAAGCACAGATACGCAGTATTTT. The encoded protein is CASSQVGPRSTDTQYF.

The V gene is TRBV11-3, the J gene TRBJ2-2; the D gene is possibly TRBD2 (6 bases). CDR1 SGHNT and CDR2 YENEEA come from the germline V gene. The ends were cut back, 3 bases at V and 5 bases at J, with 19 bases in the middle. The CDR3 length is 17 residues. This CDR3 reads CASSFTGVIFGTGELFF. The CDR3 coding sequence is TGTGCCAGCAGCTTTACGGGGGTAATCTTTGGGACCGGGGAGCTGTTTTTT.

This chain uses TRBV5-4 with TRBJ1-1; 7 nucleotides line up with TRBD1. CDR3 size: 14 residues. V dropped 0 bases and J dropped 1; count of bases not matched to a gene: 0. Germline loops: CDR1 SGHNT, CDR2 YYREEE (reference sequence). Here the CDR3 reads CASSLDRGNTEAFF. The CDR3 DNA reads TGTGCCAGCAGCTTGGACAGGGGGAACACTGAAGCTTTCTTT.

CDR3 nucleotide sequence: TGTGCCAGTAGTGGAGGGGGGACAGTCTCCTACGAGCAGTACTTC. Protein sequence: CASSGGGTVSYEQYF. V gene TRBV19 combines with J gene TRBJ2-7; possible D gene TRBD1, 7 bases. The V gene's germline CDR1 is LNHDA and CDR2 SQIVND (reference sequence). This CDR3 has 15 residues. Between the trimmed V and J ends, which lost 5 bases and 0 bases, there was a span of 14 bases.

This chain uses TRBV5-6 with TRBJ2-2; 14 nucleotides align to TRBD2. The germline CDR1 and CDR2 sequences are SGHDT and YYEEEE. There are 17 residues in the CDR3. Trimming cost V 3 bases and J 7 bases; bases outside gene matches: 8. CDR3 sequence reads: CASSSSTSGGASGELFF. The CDR3 DNA sequence: TGTGCCAGCAGCTCCTCGACTAGCGGGGGGGCGAGCGGGGAGCTGTTTTTT.

This chain links TRBV7-9 with TRBJ1-2; D not resolved. Trimming took 5 bases from V and 3 from J, leaving 13 bases between them. Germline V lookup: CDR1 SEHNR, CDR2 FQNEAQ (reference sequence). The CDR3 loop spans 14 amino acids. CDR3 bases: TGTGCCAGCAGCCCCGACACTCGATACTATGGCTACACCTTC. As protein: CASSPDTRYYGYTF.

The rearrangement links TRBV30 to TRBJ2-5; 7 bases match TRBD2. V shed 2 bases, J shed 5 bases, and the junction held 14 bases outside the gene matches. The CDR3 has 16 residues. Germline V gene data show CDR1 as GTSNPN and CDR2 as SVGIG (reference sequence). In DNA form, the CDR3 reads TGTGCCTGGAGTTATTTGGGGGGGAGCGCCAGCGAGACCCAGTACTTC. Its protein is CAWSYLGGSASETQYF.

The rearrangement joins TRBV4-3 to TRBJ1-5; D remains ambiguous. Trimming cost V 0 bases and J 0 bases, with 6 bases left between them. The CDR3 length is 15 residues. Germline V gene lookup returns CDR1 LGHNA and CDR2 YSLEER. CDR3 in DNA: TGCGCCAGCAGCCAAGACCCCTATAGCAATCAGCCCCAGCATTTT. It encodes CASSQDPYSNQPQHF.

This chain connects TRBV7-6 to TRBJ2-3; the match to TRBD2 covers 11 bases. With V trimmed by 1 base and J by 6 bases, 0 bases remained unmatched. The germline V gene has CDR1 SGHVS and CDR2 FNYEAQ. This CDR3 spans 14 amino acids. CDR3 bases: TGTGCCAGCAGCTTAGGGACTAGCGGGGATACGCAGTATTTT. As protein: CASSLGTSGDTQYF. The whole variable domain, filled in from reference TRBV7-6 and TRBJ2-3, reads GAGVSQSPRYKVTKRGQDVALRCDPISGHVSLYWYRQALGQGPEFLTYFNYEAQQDKSGLPNDRFSAERPEGSISTLTIQRTEQRDSAMYRCASSLGTSGDTQYFGPGTRLTVL.

V usage is TRBV7-2 and J usage is TRBJ1-3; TRBD1 aligns across 8 bases. V lost 3 bases to trimming and J lost 0 bases; unmatched junction nucleotides: 1. The germline V gene encodes CDR1 SGHTA and CDR2 FQGNSA. The CDR3 consists of 15 residues. The DNA for the CDR3 is TGTGCCAGCAGCTTGGGGACAGGCTCTGGAAACACCATATATTTT. Its translation is CASSLGTGSGNTIYF.

DNA for the CDR3: TGTGCCAGCAGCTTAACATCTGGAGGAACCTATGGCTACACCTTC. This sequence encodes CASSLTSGGTYGYTF. This rearrangement joins TRBV7-3 to TRBJ1-2; D is ambiguous. From germline, CDR1 is SGHTA and CDR2 FQGTGA. Trimming cost V 0 bases and J 4 bases, with 12 bases left between them. The CDR3 length is 15 residues.

The rearrangement uses TRBV11-3 and TRBJ2-1; maybe TRBD1 (6 bases). Germline CDR1 is SGHNT and CDR2 is YENEEA. This CDR3 region has 13 residues. The ends were cut back, 6 bases at V and 5 bases at J, with 11 bases in the middle. The DNA of the CDR3 is TGTGCCAGCAGACCCGCAGGGGACAATGAGCAGTTCTTC. This translates into CASRPAGDNEQFF.

The gene calls are TRBV6-5 and TRBJ1-4, with D possibly matching TRBD1 (6 bases). Trimming shortened V by 7 bases and J by 5 bases, and 14 bases separated the two germline ends. In germline, CDR1 is MNHEY, CDR2 SVGAGI. The CDR3 has 14 residues. The DNA for the CDR3 is TGTGCCAGCAAGAGGGGGGGGTTAAATGAAAAACTGTTTTTT. This translates into CASKRGGLNEKLFF.

The V and J genes are TRBV4-1 and TRBJ1-2, with 12 bases matching TRBD1. Germline CDR1 and CDR2: MGHRA and YSYEKL. J gave up 4 bases and V 4 bases, and 1 base lay outside the gene matches. The CDR3 is made up of 14 amino acids. The DNA for the CDR3 is TGCGCCAGCAGCCCGGGACAGGGGGCCTATGGCTACACCTTC. This gives the protein CASSPGQGAYGYTF.

The V gene is TRBV5-1, the J gene TRBJ2-1, with TRBD2 identical over 15 bases. The CDR3 extends over 19 amino acids. Germline CDR1 is SGHRS and CDR2 is YFSETQ. Losses at the gene ends were 4 bases for V and 5 bases for J; bases not matched to a gene: 13. CDR3 coding DNA: TGCGCCAGCAGCCTAAGGACTAGCGGGGGGGTATTAGACAACAATGAGCAGTTCTTC. Residues: CASSLRTSGGVLDNNEQFF.

V is TRBV6-6 and J is TRBJ2-5, with a possible D match to TRBD1 (6 bases). Germline V gene sequence: CDR1 MNHNY, CDR2 SVGAGI (reference sequence). The CDR3 contains 12 residues. The germline V and J ends were trimmed by 2 bases and 5 bases, with 6 bases remaining between them. The CDR3 DNA reads as TGTGCCAGCAGTTACGACAGGGAGACCCAGTACTTC. It codes for CASSYDRETQYF.

The chain carries TRBV29-1 and TRBJ1-2; tentative D call: TRBD1 (6 bases). V was pared by 5 bases and J by 8 bases, with 9 bases between. The length of the CDR3 is 10 residues. Germline V gives CDR1 SQVTM, CDR2 ANQGSEA. The CDR3 sequence: CSVYGGGYTF. CDR3 in DNA: TGCAGCGTTTATGGGGGCGGCTACACCTTC.

The chain employs TRBV5-4 and TRBJ2-7; D possibly corresponds to TRBD2 (5 bases). There are 14 residues in the CDR3. V was shortened by 3 bases and J by 3 bases, with 13 bases between the two germline ends. Germline-derived CDR1 and CDR2 are SGHNT and YYREEE (reference sequence). DNA of the CDR3: TGTGCCAGCAGCTCCGGCCCCGGGGTCTACGAGCAGTACTTC. Protein: CASSSGPGVYEQYF.

The chain has TRBV11-2 and TRBJ1-2, with TRBD1 as a possible D gene (5 bases). The ends were cut back, 4 bases at V and 8 bases at J, with 20 bases in the middle. CDR3 length equals 15 residues. The V gene's germline CDR1 is SGHAT and CDR2 FQNNGV. Here the CDR3 reads CASSSVGEGLYGYTF. As DNA, the CDR3 is TGTGCCAGCAGCTCCGTCGGGGAGGGGTTATACGGCTACACCTTC.

This chain uses TRBV7-3 with TRBJ1-2; 8 nucleotides line up with TRBD1. Germline trimming cut 5 bases from V and 7 bases from J; bases unmatched to any gene: 6. CDR1 and CDR2 (germline): SGHTA, FQGTGA. The CDR3 loop spans 13 amino acids. The CDR3 nucleotides read TGTGCCAGCAGCGTGGACAGGGATAGTGGCTACACCTTC. Its translation: CASSVDRDSGYTF.

The chain joins TRBV28 to TRBJ1-6, with D possibly matching TRBD1 (6 bases). The CDR3 consists of 15 residues. Germline CDR1 reads MDHEN; CDR2 reads SYDVKM. V gave up 5 bases and J gave up 6 bases, with 14 bases separating them. This chain's CDR3 is CASSVQGPANSPLHF. DNA of the CDR3: TGTGCCAGCAGTGTACAGGGTCCCGCTAATTCACCCCTCCACTTT.

V gene TRBV6-5 combines with J gene TRBJ1-3; TRBD1 aligns across 7 bases. This CDR3 spans 15 amino acids. V shed 3 bases, J shed 2 bases, and the junction held 4 bases outside the gene matches. The germline V gene has CDR1 MNHEY and CDR2 SVGAGI. CDR3 in amino acids: CASSYSTGTGNTIYF. CDR3 in DNA: TGTGCCAGCAGTTATTCGACAGGGACTGGAAACACCATATATTTT.